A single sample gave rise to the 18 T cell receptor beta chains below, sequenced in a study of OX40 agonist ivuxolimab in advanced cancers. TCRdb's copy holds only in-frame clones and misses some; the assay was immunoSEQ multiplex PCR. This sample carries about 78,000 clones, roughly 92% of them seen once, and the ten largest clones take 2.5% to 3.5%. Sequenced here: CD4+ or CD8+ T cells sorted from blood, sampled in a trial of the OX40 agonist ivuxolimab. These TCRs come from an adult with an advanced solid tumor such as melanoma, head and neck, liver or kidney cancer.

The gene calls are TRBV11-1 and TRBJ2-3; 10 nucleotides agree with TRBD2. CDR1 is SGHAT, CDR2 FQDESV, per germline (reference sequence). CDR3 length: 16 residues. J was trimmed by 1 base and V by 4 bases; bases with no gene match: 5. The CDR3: CASSSLAGEGTDTQYF. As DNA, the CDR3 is TGTGCCAGCAGCTCCCTAGCGGGAGAAGGCACAGATACGCAGTATTTT.

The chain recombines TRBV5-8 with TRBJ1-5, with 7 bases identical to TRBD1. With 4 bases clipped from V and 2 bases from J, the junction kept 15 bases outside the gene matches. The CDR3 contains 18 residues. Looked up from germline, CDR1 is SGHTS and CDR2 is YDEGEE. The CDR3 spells CASSRAVTGRGGNQPQHF. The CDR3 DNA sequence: TGTGCCAGCAGCCGCGCGGTGACAGGGAGGGGCGGCAATCAGCCCCAGCATTTT.

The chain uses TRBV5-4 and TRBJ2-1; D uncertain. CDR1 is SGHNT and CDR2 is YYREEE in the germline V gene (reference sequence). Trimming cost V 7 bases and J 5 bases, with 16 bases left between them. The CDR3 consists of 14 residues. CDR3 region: CASGSEVSDNEQFF. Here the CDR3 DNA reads TGTGCCAGCGGATCGGAAGTGTCGGACAATGAGCAGTTCTTC. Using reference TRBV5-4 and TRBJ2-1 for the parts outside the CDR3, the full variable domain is ETGVTQSPTHLIKTRGQQVTLRCSSQSGHNTVSWYQQALGQGPQFIFQYYREEENGRGNFPPRFSGLQFPNYSSELNVNALELDDSALYLCASGSEVSDNEQFFGPGTRLTVL.

As DNA, the CDR3 is TGTGCCAGCTCACCACCTTTCGCCCAAGTAGCGGACCCCAACACCGGGGAGCTGTTTTTT. It encodes CASSPPFAQVADPNTGELFF. The chain is built from TRBV18 and TRBJ2-2, with a weak D call TRBD2 (6 bases). Between the trimmed V and J ends, which lost 0 bases and 2 bases, there was a span of 22 bases. Germline loops: CDR1 KGHSH, CDR2 LQKENI. The CDR3 consists of 20 residues.

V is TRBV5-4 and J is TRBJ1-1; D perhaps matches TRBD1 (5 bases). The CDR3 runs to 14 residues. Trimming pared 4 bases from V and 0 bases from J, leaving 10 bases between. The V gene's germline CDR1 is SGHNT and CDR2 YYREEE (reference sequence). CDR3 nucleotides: TGTGCCAGCAGCCTGGGACTGCTGAACACTGAAGCTTTCTTT. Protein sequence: CASSLGLLNTEAFF. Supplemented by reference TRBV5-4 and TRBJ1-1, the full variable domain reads ETGVTQSPTHLIKTRGQQVTLRCSSQSGHNTVSWYQQALGQGPQFIFQYYREEENGRGNFPPRFSGLQFPNYSSELNVNALELDDSALYLCASSLGLLNTEAFFGQGTRLTVV.

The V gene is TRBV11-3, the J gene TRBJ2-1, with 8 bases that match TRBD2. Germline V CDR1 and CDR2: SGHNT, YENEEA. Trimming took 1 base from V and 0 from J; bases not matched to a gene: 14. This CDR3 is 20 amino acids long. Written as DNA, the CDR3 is TGTGCCAGCAGCTTAGCTCGGGCTAGCGGGTTGCCAAGCTCCTACAATGAGCAGTTCTTC. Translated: CASSLARASGLPSSYNEQFF.

The CDR3 reads CASSDPSRGAGGYTF. In nucleotides, the CDR3 is TGTGCCAGCAGTGACCCATCCCGGGGGGCGGGTGGCTACACCTTC. The chain uses TRBV6-6 and TRBJ1-2; TRBD1 is a possible D gene (6 bases). Trimming took 5 bases from V and 7 from J, leaving 20 bases between them. Per germline, CDR1 MNHNY and CDR2 SVGAGI (reference sequence). The CDR3 has 15 amino acids.

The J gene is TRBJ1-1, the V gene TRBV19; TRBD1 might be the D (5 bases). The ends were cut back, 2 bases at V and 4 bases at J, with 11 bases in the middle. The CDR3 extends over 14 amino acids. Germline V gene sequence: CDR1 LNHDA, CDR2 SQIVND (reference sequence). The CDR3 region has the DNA TGTGCCAGTAGTATACCGGGGCGGATCACTGAAGCTTTCTTT. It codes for CASSIPGRITEAFF.

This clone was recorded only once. The CDR3 coding sequence is TGTGCCACCAGCTCTCTAGGGGGGGTATTGTTTTTT. This encodes CATSSLGGVLFF. The chain is built from TRBV15 and TRBJ1-4; maybe TRBD1 (6 bases). Between the trimmed V and J ends, which lost 5 bases and 15 bases, there was a span of 16 bases. Looked up from germline, CDR1 is LNHNV and CDR2 is YYDKDF (reference sequence). The CDR3 is 12 amino acids.

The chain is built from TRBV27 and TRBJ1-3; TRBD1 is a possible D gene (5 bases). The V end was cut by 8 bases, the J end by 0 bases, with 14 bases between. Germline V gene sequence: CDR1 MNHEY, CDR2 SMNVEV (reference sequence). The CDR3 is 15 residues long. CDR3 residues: CASASRQTSGNTIYF. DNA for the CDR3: TGTGCCAGCGCCTCCCGACAGACCTCTGGAAACACCATATATTTT.

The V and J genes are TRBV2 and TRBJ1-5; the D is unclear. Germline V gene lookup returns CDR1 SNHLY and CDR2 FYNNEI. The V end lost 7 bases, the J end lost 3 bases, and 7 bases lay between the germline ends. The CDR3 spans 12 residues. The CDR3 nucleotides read TGTGCCAGCAAGGAGGACAATCAGCCCCAGCATTTT. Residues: CASKEDNQPQHF. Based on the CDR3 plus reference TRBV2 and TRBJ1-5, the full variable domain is EPEVTQTPSHQVTQMGQEVILRCVPISNHLYFYWYRQILGQKVEFLVSFYNNEISEKSEIFDDQFSVERPDGSNFTLKIRSTKLEDSAMYFCASKEDNQPQHFGDGTRLSIL.

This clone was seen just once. CDR3 nucleotides: TGTGCCAGCAGTGAGGATGGGGGGTTTGGCTACACCTTC. It translates to CASSEDGGFGYTF. The chain is built from TRBV2 and TRBJ1-2; a weak D match, TRBD1 (5 bases). CDR1 is SNHLY and CDR2 is FYNNEI in the germline V gene. V lost 3 bases and J 7 bases, leaving 12 bases between the germline ends. The CDR3 sequence is 13 residues long.

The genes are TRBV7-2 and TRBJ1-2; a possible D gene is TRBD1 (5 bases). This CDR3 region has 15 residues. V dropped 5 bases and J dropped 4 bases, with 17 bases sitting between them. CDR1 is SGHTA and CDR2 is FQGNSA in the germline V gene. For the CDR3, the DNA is TGTGCCAGCAGCCAGGGAAAAAGCCTACCCTATGGCTACACCTTC. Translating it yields CASSQGKSLPYGYTF.

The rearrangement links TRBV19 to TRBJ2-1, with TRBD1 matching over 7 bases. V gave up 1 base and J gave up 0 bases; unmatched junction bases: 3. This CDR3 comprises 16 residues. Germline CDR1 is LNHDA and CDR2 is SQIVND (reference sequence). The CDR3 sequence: CASSIVGGPSYNEQFF. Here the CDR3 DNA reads TGTGCCAGTAGTATAGTAGGGGGCCCCTCCTACAATGAGCAGTTCTTC.

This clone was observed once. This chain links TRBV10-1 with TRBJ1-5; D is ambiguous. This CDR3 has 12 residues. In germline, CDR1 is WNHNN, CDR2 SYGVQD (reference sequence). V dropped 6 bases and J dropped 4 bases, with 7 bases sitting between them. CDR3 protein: CASSTGNQPQHF. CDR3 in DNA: TGCGCCAGCAGCACGGGGAATCAGCCCCAGCATTTT.

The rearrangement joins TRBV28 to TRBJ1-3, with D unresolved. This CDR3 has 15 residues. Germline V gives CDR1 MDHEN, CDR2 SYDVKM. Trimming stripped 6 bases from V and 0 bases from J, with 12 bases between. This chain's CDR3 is CASRFRATSGNTIYF. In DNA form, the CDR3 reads TGTGCCAGCAGGTTCCGGGCCACCTCTGGAAACACCATATATTTT.

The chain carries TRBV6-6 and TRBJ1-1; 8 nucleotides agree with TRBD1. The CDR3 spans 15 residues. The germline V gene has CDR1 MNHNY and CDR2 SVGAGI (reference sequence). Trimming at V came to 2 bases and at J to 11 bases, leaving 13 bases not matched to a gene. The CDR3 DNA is TGTGCCAGCAGTTACCCCGGACAGGGAGCGCATGGGGCTTTCTTT. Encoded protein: CASSYPGQGAHGAFF.

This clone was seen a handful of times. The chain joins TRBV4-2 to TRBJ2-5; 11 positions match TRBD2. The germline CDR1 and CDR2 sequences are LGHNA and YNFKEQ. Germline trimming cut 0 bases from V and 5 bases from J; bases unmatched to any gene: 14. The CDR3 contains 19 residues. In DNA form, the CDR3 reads TGTGCCAGCAGCCAAGATGGGGAGGTAGCGGGGGGGCCGCGGGAGACCCAGTACTTC. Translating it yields CASSQDGEVAGGPRETQYF.